This T cell receptor (beta chain) appears in the sequencing data of a study of early T cells in non-severe SARS-CoV-2 infection. Study-level information: Chains were not paired, and sequencing was done on bulk RNA from unsorted whole blood.

In this sample, this clonotype turned up many times. Its antigen is still unknown. Attachment of unique molecular identifiers was made to individual cDNA molecules. In TCRdb, the 5' RACE reads were re-called with MiXCR into one record per CDR3 protein. The table lists approximately 76,000 distinct CDR3 sequences, under 15% of them singletons, with over 0.95% in the top ten. Study-level results: Anti-spike CD8 specificities were favored by VDJdb matching, whose results missed private and CD4 specificities.

Sequencing used whole blood. The source of this sequence is an adult who was a healthcare worker with PCR-confirmed SARS-CoV-2 infection or an uninfected control (not recorded which).

CDR3 DNA sequence: TGCAGTGCTAAGGGCCCTCCTCCCAAAAACATTCAGTACTTC. This codes for CSAKGPPPKNIQYF. This chain links TRBV20-1 with TRBJ2-4; unclear D gene. There are 14 residues in the CDR3. With 4 bases removed from V and 2 bases from J, the gap between germline ends came to 12 bases. From germline, CDR1 is DFQATT and CDR2 SNEGSKA (reference sequence).